The rows below give T cell receptor beta chains drawn from one sample of a study of T cell responses to AZD1222 COVID-19 vaccine. The protocol was immunoSEQ multiplex PCR, while the TCRdb copy is restricted to in-frame clones and leaves out a portion. The sample lists approximately 100,000 clones; roughly 86% were seen once. This specimen was peripheral blood, taken on day 0 of MenACWY control vaccination. Receptors were obtained from an adult in good health. CDR3s include the opening cysteine and the closing phenylalanine or tryptophan.

v_gene,j_gene,CDR3aa
TRBV27,TRBJ1-2,CASSLRKDRYYGYTF
TRBV20-1,TRBJ2-1,CSASRLAGGLNYNEQFF
TRBV7-2,TRBJ1-2,CASSLLLTYGYTF
TRBV6-2/TRBV6-3,TRBJ2-7,CASSSGPYEQYF
TRBV7-9,TRBJ1-4,CASSLGSINEKLFF
TRBV2,TRBJ1-4,CASKVAATNEKLFF
TRBV5-6,TRBJ2-1,CASNQPGLPYNEQFF
TRBV27,TRBJ2-4,CASSNDRDLSKNIQYF
TRBV2,TRBJ2-7,CASTGGGGLAGGEQYF
TRBV9,TRBJ2-1,CASSVGGTPKIDEQFF
TRBV7-3,TRBJ2-2,CASSLPGRYNTGELFF
TRBV6-5,TRBJ2-7,CASTDSSYEQYF
TRBV27,TRBJ2-3,CASSPTLAGADDTQYF
TRBV10-1,TRBJ2-4,CASSESRVGLAKNIQYF
TRBV3-1/TRBV3-2,TRBJ1-5,CASSQGQGRQPQHF
TRBV6-5,TRBJ1-6,CASFVGQDNSPLHF
TRBV6-2/TRBV6-3,TRBJ1-5,CASSYPGTNQPQHF
TRBV5-4,TRBJ2-7,CASSLPLSYEQYF
TRBV28,TRBJ2-5,CASSLFSSGSLSTQYF
TRBV6-5,TRBJ1-4,CASSPSGTRNEKLFF
TRBV27,TRBJ1-2,CASSPEGGNYGYTF
TRBV2,TRBJ1-6,CASSVGAPYNSPLHF